These 24 T cell receptor beta chains were all obtained from the same sample, sequenced in a study of T cell responses to AZD1222 COVID-19 vaccine. The assay was immunoSEQ multiplex PCR, and TCRdb's table has in-frame clones only and misses some. The sample has around 88,000 clones, roughly 90% seen once. Material: peripheral blood, obtained on day 0 of AZD1222 vaccination. The source of these receptors is an adult in good health.

The chain couples TRBV6-5 to TRBJ1-2; 7 bases agree with TRBD1. The CDR3 consists of 14 residues. Germline loops: CDR1 MNHEY, CDR2 SVGAGI. V shed 4 bases, J shed 8 bases, and the junction held 10 bases outside the gene matches. The CDR3 protein is CASSSTTGVLGYTF. DNA for the CDR3: TGTGCCAGCAGTTCCACCACAGGGGTCTTGGGCTACACCTTC.

J is TRBJ2-7 and V is TRBV6-5, with TRBD1 matching 8 bases. The V and J ends lost 6 bases and 9 bases, in that order; junction bases with no gene match: 7. Looked up from germline, CDR1 is MNHEY and CDR2 is SVGAGI. The CDR3 runs to 12 residues. The CDR3 DNA reads as TGTGCCAGCAGACCAACAGGGGGAAGGCAGTACTTC. It encodes CASRPTGGRQYF.

The V gene is TRBV3-1 (or the pseudogene TRBV3-2), the J gene TRBJ2-5, with D perhaps TRBD2 (5 bases). The ends were cut back, 7 bases at V and 4 bases at J, with 13 bases in the middle. The CDR3 has 13 amino acids. Germline V gives CDR1 LGHDT, CDR2 YNNKEL (reference sequence). The CDR3 protein is CASTLARLETQYF. CDR3 bases: TGTGCCAGCACCCTAGCCCGCCTAGAGACCCAGTACTTC.

The genes are TRBV3-1 (or the pseudogene TRBV3-2) and TRBJ2-7, with 7 bases identical to TRBD1. The CDR3 spans 15 residues. Germline V gives CDR1 LGHDT, CDR2 YNNKEL (reference sequence). Losses at the gene ends were 6 bases for V and 1 base for J; bases not matched to a gene: 9. For the CDR3, the DNA is TGTGCCAGCAGTCGACAGGGCTTGCGGTCCTACGAGCAGTACTTC. It encodes CASSRQGLRSYEQYF.

This clone was counted a single time. The chain couples TRBV19 to TRBJ1-5; no definite D call. The CDR3 spans 13 residues. Germline values: CDR1 LNHDA, CDR2 SQIVND (reference sequence). V shed 4 bases and J shed 3 bases, with 7 bases lying between them. The DNA of the CDR3 is TGTGCCAGTAGTAGAGGCGACAATCAGCCCCAGCATTTT. Its translation: CASSRGDNQPQHF. The variable domain in full, with the rest retrieved from reference TRBV19 and TRBJ1-5, is DGGITQSPKYLFRKEGQNVTLSCEQNLNHDAMYWYRQDPGQGLRLIYYSQIVNDFQKGDIAEGYSVSREKKESFPLTVTSAQKNPTAFYLCASSRGDNQPQHFGDGTRLSIL.

This chain links TRBV27 with TRBJ1-5; 8 bases agree with TRBD1. Per germline, CDR1 MNHEY and CDR2 SMNVEV (reference sequence). The CDR3 is 15 amino acids. Trimming at V came to 5 bases and at J to 6 bases, leaving 9 bases not matched to a gene. The CDR3 DNA follows: TGTGCCAGCAGTCCCCTGACAGGGGTTAGTCAGCCCCAGCATTTT. Amino acids: CASSPLTGVSQPQHF.

J is TRBJ2-3 and V is TRBV10-1, with 7 bases identical to TRBD2. The CDR3 is 14 amino acids. Germline V gives CDR1 WNHNN, CDR2 SYGVQD (reference sequence). Trimming cost V 3 bases and J 3 bases; bases outside gene matches: 3. CDR3 protein: CASSEGAGTDTQYF. In DNA form, the CDR3 reads TGCGCCAGCAGTGAAGGAGCGGGAACAGATACGCAGTATTTT.

The chain links TRBV6-5 to TRBJ2-7; TRBD1 aligns across 9 bases. The CDR3 loop spans 14 amino acids. The germline gives CDR1 MNHEY, CDR2 SVGAGI. V was clipped by 7 bases and J by 4 bases; unmatched bases: 8. The CDR3: CASTYGTGSYEQYF. The CDR3 DNA follows: TGTGCCAGCACCTACGGGACAGGGAGTTACGAGCAGTACTTC.

This clone was picked up one time. The chain has TRBV6-5 and TRBJ2-7, with 11 bases aligning to TRBD2. The V and J ends lost 6 bases and 0 bases, in that order; junction bases with no gene match: 4. Germline V gene data show CDR1 as MNHEY and CDR2 as SVGAGI. The CDR3 runs to 15 residues. The CDR3 DNA reads TGTGCCAGCAGGCTGACTAGCGGGGACTCCTACGAGCAGTACTTC. It yields the protein CASRLTSGDSYEQYF.

The rearrangement links TRBV11-2 to TRBJ2-5; 12 bases map to TRBD2. CDR3 size: 17 residues. V was clipped by 0 bases and J by 5 bases; unmatched bases: 7. Germline V CDR1 and CDR2: SGHAT, FQNNGV. This CDR3 reads CASSLDPGLAGSETQYF. For the CDR3, the DNA is TGTGCCAGCAGCTTAGATCCCGGACTAGCGGGAAGTGAGACCCAGTACTTC.

The rearrangement links TRBV7-9 to TRBJ1-5; the match to TRBD1 covers 9 bases. CDR3 length: 14 residues. The V gene end was trimmed by 6 bases and the J gene end by 5 bases; junction bases not matched to a gene: 5. Per germline, CDR1 SEHNR and CDR2 FQNEAQ (reference sequence). The CDR3 DNA reads as TGTGCCAGCAGTTTACAGGGGGCGGATCAGCCCCAGCATTTT. It specifies CASSLQGADQPQHF.

This rearrangement joins TRBV10-3 to TRBJ1-3, with unresolved D. Looked up from germline, CDR1 is ENHRY and CDR2 is SYGVKD. This CDR3 spans 15 amino acids. With 3 bases removed from V and 3 bases from J, the gap between germline ends came to 12 bases. The CDR3 here is CAISERASLGNTIYF. The CDR3 coding sequence is TGTGCCATCAGTGAACGGGCTTCCCTTGGAAACACCATATATTTT.

The chain has TRBV23-1 and TRBJ1-5, with D perhaps matching TRBD1 (5 bases). TRBV23-1 is labeled an ORF, and its function is uncertain. V shed 8 bases and J shed 10 bases, with 21 bases lying between them. The CDR3 totals 14 residues. CDR3 bases: TGCGCCAGCTTTCGGGGGGAGCATTCCATACCCCAGCATTTT. It codes for CASFRGEHSIPQHF.

V is TRBV6-2 or TRBV6-3 and J is TRBJ1-1; no definite D call. V lost 2 bases and J lost 4, with 8 bases in between. CDR3 size: 13 residues. Germline V gene sequence: CDR1 MNHEY, CDR2 SVGEGT. Here the CDR3 reads CASSYPSFTEAFF. The CDR3 DNA sequence: TGTGCCAGCAGTTACCCCAGTTTCACTGAAGCTTTCTTT.

The table lists this clone with a few counts. The chain is built from TRBV30 and TRBJ1-1; 9 positions agree with TRBD1. CDR3 size: 14 residues. Trimming removed 3 bases from V and 1 base from J; junction bases left unmatched: 3. Germline CDR1 and CDR2: GTSNPN and SVGIG (reference sequence). CDR3 nucleotides: TGTGCCTGGAGAAGGGGACAGGGGAACACTGAAGCTTTCTTT. Encoded protein: CAWRRGQGNTEAFF.

The genes are TRBV19 and TRBJ1-1, with 8 bases aligning to TRBD1. CDR1 is LNHDA, CDR2 SQIVND, per germline (reference sequence). J lost 9 bases, V lost 4 bases, and 1 base had no gene match. The CDR3 has 11 amino acids. The CDR3 here is CASSRTGKAFF. In nucleotides, the CDR3 is TGTGCCAGTAGTAGGACAGGGAAAGCTTTCTTT. Based on the CDR3 plus reference TRBV19 and TRBJ1-1, the full variable domain is DGGITQSPKYLFRKEGQNVTLSCEQNLNHDAMYWYRQDPGQGLRLIYYSQIVNDFQKGDIAEGYSVSREKKESFPLTVTSAQKNPTAFYLCASSRTGKAFFGQGTRLTVV.

The gene calls are TRBV7-2 and TRBJ2-1; 11 bases are shared with TRBD2. The junction had 13 bases not matched to a gene; V was cut back by 10 bases and J by 8 bases. There are 15 residues in the CDR3. In germline, CDR1 is SGHTA, CDR2 FQGNSA. The CDR3 loop reads CATCLLAGVSYEQFF. Here the CDR3 DNA reads TGTGCCACCTGCCTACTAGCGGGAGTGAGTTATGAGCAGTTCTTC.

This rearrangement joins TRBV30 to TRBJ1-5; perhaps TRBD1 as D (5 bases). The CDR3 sequence is 16 residues long. The germline V and J ends were trimmed by 0 bases and 6 bases, with 18 bases remaining between them. The V gene's germline CDR1 is GTSNPN and CDR2 SVGIG (reference sequence). As DNA, the CDR3 is TGTGCCTGGAGTGTACGCGCAGGGAGGTGGGGTCAGCCCCAGCATTTT. It is translated as CAWSVRAGRWGQPQHF.

The chain couples TRBV29-1 to TRBJ2-1; 16 positions match TRBD2. The CDR3 is 16 residues long. Losses at the gene ends were 6 bases for V and 4 bases for J; bases not matched to a gene: 6. Germline loops: CDR1 SQVTM, CDR2 ANQGSEA. CDR3 region: CSVPGTSGGGYNEQFF. The CDR3 nucleotides are TGCAGCGTGCCAGGGACTAGCGGGGGGGGATACAATGAGCAGTTCTTC.

This clone was detected only once. The J gene is TRBJ2-5, the V gene TRBV28; 9 positions match TRBD2. V shed 7 bases, J shed 3 bases, and the junction held 3 bases outside the gene matches. CDR1 and CDR2 (germline): MDHEN, SYDVKM. There are 13 residues in the CDR3. As DNA, the CDR3 is TGTGCCAGCACCGCGGGGGGGAAAGAGACCCAGTACTTC. It yields the protein CASTAGGKETQYF.

The sample holds a few counts of this clone. The chain joins TRBV28 to TRBJ1-6, with no clear D. Germline CDR1 reads MDHEN; CDR2 reads SYDVKM. The V end was cut by 2 bases, the J end by 3 bases, with 14 bases between. The CDR3 length is 17 residues. CDR3 nucleotides: TGTGCCAGCAGTTTAGCCCCCGGGAGCAACTATAATTCACCCCTCCACTTT. The encoded protein is CASSLAPGSNYNSPLHF.

J is TRBJ1-2 and V is TRBV27; tentative D call: TRBD1 (6 bases). Germline CDR1 reads MNHEY; CDR2 reads SMNVEV (reference sequence). The length of the CDR3 is 15 residues. Trimming pared 0 bases from V and 8 bases from J, leaving 16 bases between. CDR3 DNA: TGTGCCAGCAGTTTATCCCGGGCACAGGGCGGCGGCTACACCTTC. Its protein product is CASSLSRAQGGGYTF.

This sequence joins TRBV28 and TRBJ1-5; D gene ambiguous. The CDR3 runs 14 residues. V was trimmed by 2 bases and J by 3 bases, leaving 8 bases between them. Germline V gives CDR1 MDHEN, CDR2 SYDVKM. CDR3 nucleotides: TGTGCCAGCAGTTTAGCGGGCGTCAATCAGCCCCAGCATTTT. It codes for CASSLAGVNQPQHF.

The genes are TRBV28 and TRBJ1-4, with D uncertain. This CDR3 is 14 amino acids long. CDR1 MDHEN and CDR2 SYDVKM come from the germline V gene. V was clipped by 6 bases and J by 0 bases, with 8 bases between them. The CDR3 coding sequence is TGTGCCAGCAGACCGACAACAACTAATGAAAAACTGTTTTTT. Its translation is CASRPTTTNEKLFF.